This T cell receptor (beta chain) was retrieved from a study of patients and donors after allogeneic stem cell transplantation. TCRdb redid the calling of the RT-PCR reads with MiXCR, one entry per CDR3 protein. The sample has about 160,000 distinct CDR3 sequences, about 24% seen once. Trimming left V 7 bases short and J 4 bases short, with 4 bases between. CDR1 and CDR2 from the germline V gene are SNHLY and FYNNEI. The CDR3 is 10 amino acids. The rearrangement uses TRBV2 and TRBJ1-2; unclear D gene. This receptor was taken from a human donor who was either an allogeneic HSCT recipient or a stem cell or donor lymphocyte infusion donor (not recorded which). It is not recorded whose cells these are; they may come from a transplant donor. Sequenced input: blood, either unsorted or a sorted T cell fraction (not recorded which). CDR3: CASILYGYTF. DNA of the CDR3: TGTGCCAGCATCCTCTATGGCTACACCTTC.